The 21 T cell receptor beta chains below were found in one sample sequenced in a study of blood T cell repertoires in COVID-19. TCRdb's copy holds only in-frame clones and misses some; the assay was immunoSEQ multiplex PCR. The sample consists of some 160,000 clones, approximately 91% of them appearing once. Specimen: peripheral blood. The receptors shown here come from a man between 18 and 29 years old with acute or convalescent COVID-19.

The rearrangement joins TRBV5-4 to TRBJ1-3; D call uncertain. The CDR3 is 15 amino acids. Germline V gene sequence: CDR1 SGHNT, CDR2 YYREEE (reference sequence). V lost 1 base and J 0 bases, leaving 8 bases between the germline ends. The CDR3 reads CASSLTGNSGNTIYF. In DNA, the CDR3 is TGTGCCAGCAGCTTGACCGGGAACTCTGGAAACACCATATATTTT.

As DNA, the CDR3 is TGTGCCAGCTCACTGGGACATTCTAACTATGGCTACACCTTC. Encoded protein: CASSLGHSNYGYTF. The chain has TRBV18 and TRBJ1-2; D may be TRBD1 (6 bases). Germline CDR1 KGHSH, CDR2 LQKENI. Trimming pared 4 bases from V and 0 bases from J, leaving 9 bases between. The CDR3 loop spans 14 amino acids.

The chain joins TRBV29-1 to TRBJ2-7; a weak D match, TRBD2 (5 bases). Germline V gene sequence: CDR1 SQVTM, CDR2 ANQGSEA. V lost 2 bases and J 1 base, leaving 12 bases between the germline ends. The CDR3 is 14 residues long. The CDR3 loop reads CSVETGKNSYEQYF. The DNA of the CDR3 is TGCAGCGTTGAAACGGGGAAGAATTCCTACGAGCAGTACTTC.

CDR3 nucleotides: TGTGCCAGCACCCGGCGGGACAGTAGAGAAGAGACCCAGTACTTC. This encodes CASTRRDSREETQYF. J is TRBJ2-5 and V is TRBV2, with a weak D call TRBD1 (7 bases). Between the trimmed V and J ends, which lost 7 bases and 3 bases, there was a span of 18 bases. Germline V gene lookup returns CDR1 SNHLY and CDR2 FYNNEI. This CDR3 has 15 residues. The full variable domain, in which reference TRBV2 and TRBJ2-5 provide the parts outside the CDR3, is EPEVTQTPSHQVTQMGQEVILRCVPISNHLYFYWYRQILGQKVEFLVSFYNNEISEKSEIFDDQFSVERPDGSNFTLKIRSTKLEDSAMYFCASTRRDSREETQYFGPGTRLLVL.

CDR3 in DNA: TGTGCCAGCAGCAGAATACAGGGGGCAAATGAAAAACTGTTTTTT. This codes for CASSRIQGANEKLFF. The V gene is TRBV7-6, the J gene TRBJ1-4; 9 bases fit TRBD1. V gave up 5 bases and J gave up 5 bases; unmatched junction bases: 6. This CDR3 has 15 residues. Germline assignment: CDR1 SGHVS and CDR2 FNYEAQ.

The CDR3 here is CASSQMMNSYGYTF. The CDR3 bases are TGTGCCAGCAGCCAAATGATGAACTCCTATGGCTACACCTTC. The chain employs TRBV3-1 (or the pseudogene TRBV3-2) and TRBJ1-2; D uncertain. The CDR3 totals 14 residues. V lost 2 bases and J lost 4, with 11 bases in between. From germline, CDR1 is LGHDT and CDR2 YNNKEL (reference sequence).

This clone was counted once. This rearrangement joins TRBV6-5 to TRBJ1-2; D remains unclear. CDR3 length equals 13 residues. From germline, CDR1 is MNHEY and CDR2 SVGAGI. V was shortened by 10 bases and J by 2 bases, with 14 bases between the two germline ends. DNA of the CDR3: TGTGCCATCCAGGCAGATAAAAACTATGGCTACACCTTC. Protein product: CAIQADKNYGYTF.

This clone was seen once. The chain joins TRBV3-1 (or the pseudogene TRBV3-2) to TRBJ2-3; 7 positions match TRBD1. Unmatched junction bases numbered 10, after V lost 8 bases and J lost 2 bases. This CDR3 spans 15 amino acids. Germline assignment: CDR1 LGHDT and CDR2 YNNKEL (reference sequence). The CDR3 region is CASRVGTAYTDTQYF. CDR3 sequence (DNA): TGTGCCAGCCGGGTAGGGACAGCATACACAGATACGCAGTATTTT.

The chain recombines TRBV19 with TRBJ1-2, with TRBD1 matching 11 bases. CDR3 length: 15 amino acids. Germline-derived CDR1 and CDR2 are LNHDA and SQIVND (reference sequence). Unmatched junction bases numbered 11, after V lost 10 bases and J lost 4 bases. CDR3 nucleotides: TGTGCCACCTTCGCACCCGGGACAGGGGGCTATGGCTACACCTTC. As protein: CATFAPGTGGYGYTF.

The V call is TRBV5-4, the J call TRBJ1-1; D perhaps matches TRBD1 (6 bases). The germline gives CDR1 SGHNT, CDR2 YYREEE (reference sequence). The CDR3 contains 14 residues. V lost 0 bases and J 8 bases, leaving 14 bases between the germline ends. The CDR3 DNA follows: TGTGCCAGCAGCTTGGGGGGGGGCGTTCTGGAAGCTTTCTTT. This encodes CASSLGGGVLEAFF. Full variable domain (rest looked up from reference TRBV5-4 and TRBJ1-1): ETGVTQSPTHLIKTRGQQVTLRCSSQSGHNTVSWYQQALGQGPQFIFQYYREEENGRGNFPPRFSGLQFPNYSSELNVNALELDDSALYLCASSLGGGVLEAFFGQGTRLTVV.

J is TRBJ2-3 and V is TRBV5-1; D not resolved. Trimming left V 7 bases short and J 2 bases short, with 5 bases between. The CDR3 has 11 residues. Germline V lookup: CDR1 SGHRS, CDR2 YFSETQ. The DNA of the CDR3 is TGCGCCAGCTTTAACACAGATACGCAGTATTTT. It translates to CASFNTDTQYF.

This clone has a single count. V gene TRBV6-5 combines with J gene TRBJ2-7, with D possibly being TRBD1 (5 bases). The CDR3 totals 14 residues. The V gene's germline CDR1 is MNHEY and CDR2 SVGAGI. V shed 11 bases and J shed 0 bases, with 17 bases lying between them. CDR3 region: CAGKLTVTSYEQYF. CDR3 sequence (DNA): TGTGCCGGAAAGTTGACAGTGACCTCCTACGAGCAGTACTTC.

The genes are TRBV6-1 and TRBJ1-1; the D gene is possibly TRBD1 (5 bases). The CDR3 length is 13 residues. In germline, CDR1 is MNHNS, CDR2 SASEGT. Trimming pared 1 base from V and 6 bases from J, leaving 9 bases between. CDR3 DNA: TGTGCCAGCAGTGAAGGGGCAGGGTCTGAAGCTTTCTTT. This codes for CASSEGAGSEAFF.

The CDR3 reads CASSKQGSNNSPLHF. As DNA, the CDR3 is TGTGCCAGCAGCAAACAGGGAAGCAATAATTCACCCCTCCACTTT. The chain combines TRBV2 with TRBJ1-6; maybe TRBD1 (6 bases). The CDR3 has 15 residues. Germline V gene sequence: CDR1 SNHLY, CDR2 FYNNEI. V lost 6 bases, J lost 5 bases, and 14 bases lay in between.

This clone showed up just a few times. V is TRBV18 and J is TRBJ2-1; 7 bases map to TRBD1. The V and J ends lost 6 bases and 7 bases, in that order; junction bases with no gene match: 6. CDR1 and CDR2 (germline): KGHSH, LQKENI. The CDR3 length is 13 residues. The CDR3 DNA reads TGTGCCAGCTCCCCCGACAGGGCAAATGAGCAGTTCTTC. This gives the protein CASSPDRANEQFF.

The J gene is TRBJ2-1, the V gene TRBV6-1; possible D gene TRBD1, 5 bases. Trimming took off 3 bases at V and 12 bases at J, with 15 bases between the two ends. The CDR3 contains 13 residues. From germline, CDR1 is MNHNS and CDR2 SASEGT. The CDR3 DNA follows: TGTGCCAGCAGTGATCGGCAGGGTCGGGCGCAGTTCTTC. Translation: CASSDRQGRAQFF.

J is TRBJ1-1 and V is TRBV18; D may be TRBD1 (6 bases). The CDR3 length is 14 residues. Germline CDR1 is KGHSH and CDR2 is LQKENI. Trimming took 6 bases from V and 1 from J, leaving 12 bases between them. In nucleotides, the CDR3 is TGTGCCAGCTCCACCGGACAGACGAACACTGAAGCTTTCTTT. This codes for CASSTGQTNTEAFF.

The rearrangement joins TRBV19 to TRBJ1-1; 8 nucleotides line up with TRBD1. This CDR3 comprises 14 residues. Germline V CDR1 and CDR2: LNHDA, SQIVND (reference sequence). With 5 bases clipped from V and 10 bases from J, the junction kept 12 bases outside the gene matches. In DNA form, the CDR3 reads TGTGCCAGTAGTTCGACAGGGGCAGATTTGAGAGCTTTCTTT. This translates into CASSSTGADLRAFF.

This sequence joins TRBV2 and TRBJ2-1; perhaps TRBD1 as D (6 bases). The V end lost 4 bases, the J end lost 6 bases, and 13 bases lay between the germline ends. CDR3 length: 14 amino acids. Germline V gives CDR1 SNHLY, CDR2 FYNNEI. CDR3 in amino acids: CASSGQGSANEQFF. The CDR3 DNA follows: TGTGCCAGCAGTGGTCAGGGGTCGGCCAATGAGCAGTTCTTC.

This clone showed up just a few times. The V and J genes are TRBV9 and TRBJ2-3, with 10 positions matching TRBD1. V lost 3 bases to trimming and J lost 1 base; unmatched junction nucleotides: 2. This CDR3 is 15 amino acids long. Germline V CDR1 and CDR2: SGDLS, YYNGEE. CDR3 nucleotides: TGTGCCAGCAGCGGAGGGACAGGGGGCACAGATACGCAGTATTTT. It specifies CASSGGTGGTDTQYF.

J is TRBJ1-3 and V is TRBV24-1; D uncertain. V lost 5 bases, J lost 6 bases, and 13 bases lay in between. Germline CDR1 and CDR2: KGHDR and SFDVKD. CDR3 length: 14 residues. The CDR3 loop is CATSGPGELNTIYF. The DNA for the CDR3 is TGTGCCACCAGTGGGCCAGGTGAATTAAACACCATATATTTT.